The present T cell receptor beta chain was sequenced within a study of tumor-infiltrating lymphocytes in primary liver carcinoma. Study at large: Surgical resection treated primary liver carcinoma in the patients. Study conclusions and caveats: Paired tumor-adjacent and tumor-blood samples overlapped less than tumor region pairs did. Being bulk and unsorted, samples allowed no CD4+ and CD8+ repertoire comparison.

The CDR3 is made up of 14 amino acids. V was clipped by 5 bases and J by 4 bases, with 14 bases between them. Germline CDR1 is LNHDA and CDR2 is SQIVND (reference sequence). TCR beta cDNA came from about 0.55 ug total RNA, primed with a constant-region primer. Libraries covering TCR beta were generated through three nested multiplex PCR rounds (using a slightly modified ARM-PCR). TRBV1-TRBV30 forward primers paired with a C-beta reverse primer were used in the first two PCR rounds, which ran approximately 11 cycles each. TCRdb re-called the multiplex PCR reads through MiXCR, storing one row per CDR3 protein. The sample gives about 200,000 distinct CDR3 sequences, approximately 64% of which show up once; approximately 7% is in the top ten. Remarks on this clonotype: Its target is not known.

In addition to blood RNA drawn from unsorted whole blood, germline DNA was extracted. The chain uses TRBV19 and TRBJ2-5, with TRBD1 as a possible D gene (6 bases). Sequenced material: peripheral blood. This TCR was sampled from a woman aged 60 to 75 with primary liver carcinoma and hepatitis B virus infection. In DNA, the CDR3 is TGTGCCAGTAGTGAGAGGACAGCCCGAGAGACCCAGTACTTC. This translates into CASSERTARETQYF.